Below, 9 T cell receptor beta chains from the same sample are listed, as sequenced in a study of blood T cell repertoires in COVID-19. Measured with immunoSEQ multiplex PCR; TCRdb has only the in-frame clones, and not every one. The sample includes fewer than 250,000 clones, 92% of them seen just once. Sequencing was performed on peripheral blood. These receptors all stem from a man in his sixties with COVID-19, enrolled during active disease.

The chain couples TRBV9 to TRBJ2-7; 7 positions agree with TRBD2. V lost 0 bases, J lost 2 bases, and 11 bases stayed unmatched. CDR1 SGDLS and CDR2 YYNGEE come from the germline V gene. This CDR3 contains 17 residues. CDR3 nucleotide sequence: TGTGCCAGCAGCGTAGCAGCCGGGTCGGCGGGGGCCTACGAGCAGTACTTC. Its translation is CASSVAAGSAGAYEQYF.

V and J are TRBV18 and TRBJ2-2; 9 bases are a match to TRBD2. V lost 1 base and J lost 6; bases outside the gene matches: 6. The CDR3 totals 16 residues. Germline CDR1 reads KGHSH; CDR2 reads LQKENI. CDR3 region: CASSPLGLAGSGELFF. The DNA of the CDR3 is TGTGCCAGCTCACCACTGGGACTAGCCGGGTCCGGGGAGCTGTTTTTT.

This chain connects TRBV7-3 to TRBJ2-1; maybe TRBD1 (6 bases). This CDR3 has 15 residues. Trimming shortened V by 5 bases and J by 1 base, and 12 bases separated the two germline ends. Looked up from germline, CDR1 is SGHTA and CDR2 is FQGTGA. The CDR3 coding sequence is TGTGCCAGCAGCGCCTTGACAGGTTCCTACAATGAGCAGTTCTTC. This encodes CASSALTGSYNEQFF. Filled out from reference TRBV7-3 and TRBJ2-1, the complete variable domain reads GAGVSQTPSNKVTEKGKYVELRCDPISGHTALYWYRQSLGQGPEFLIYFQGTGAADDSGLPNDRFFAVRPEGSVSTLKIQRTERGDSAVYLCASSALTGSYNEQFFGPGTRLTVL.

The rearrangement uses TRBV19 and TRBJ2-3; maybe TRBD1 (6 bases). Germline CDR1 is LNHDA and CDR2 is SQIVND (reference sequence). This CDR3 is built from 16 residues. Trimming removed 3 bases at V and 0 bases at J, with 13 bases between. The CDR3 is CASSIQGPSSTDTQYF. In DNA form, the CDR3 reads TGTGCCAGTAGTATTCAGGGGCCCTCTAGCACAGATACGCAGTATTTT.

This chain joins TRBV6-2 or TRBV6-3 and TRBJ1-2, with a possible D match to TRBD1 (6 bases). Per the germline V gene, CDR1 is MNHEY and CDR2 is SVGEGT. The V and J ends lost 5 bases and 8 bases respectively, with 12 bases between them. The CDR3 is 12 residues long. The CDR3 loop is CASSQDSLGYTF. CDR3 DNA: TGTGCCAGCAGTCAGGACAGCCTAGGCTACACCTTC.

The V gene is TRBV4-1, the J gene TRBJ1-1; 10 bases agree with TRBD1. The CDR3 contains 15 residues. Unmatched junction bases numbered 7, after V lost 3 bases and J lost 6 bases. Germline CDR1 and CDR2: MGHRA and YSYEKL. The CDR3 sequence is CASSHPGQGYAEAFF. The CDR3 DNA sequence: TGCGCCAGCAGCCACCCGGGACAGGGGTACGCTGAAGCTTTCTTT.

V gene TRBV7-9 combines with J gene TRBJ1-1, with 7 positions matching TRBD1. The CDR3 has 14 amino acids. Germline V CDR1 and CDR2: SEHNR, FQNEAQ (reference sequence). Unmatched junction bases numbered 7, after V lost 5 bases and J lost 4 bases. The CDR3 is CASSQRTGRTEAFF. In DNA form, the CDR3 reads TGTGCCAGCAGCCAACGGACAGGTCGCACTGAAGCTTTCTTT.

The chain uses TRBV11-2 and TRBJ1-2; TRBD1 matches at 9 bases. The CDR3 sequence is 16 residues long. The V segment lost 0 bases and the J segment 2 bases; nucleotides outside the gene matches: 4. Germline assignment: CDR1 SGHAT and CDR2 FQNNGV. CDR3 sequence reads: CASSLEPGTGNYGYTF. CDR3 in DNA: TGTGCCAGCAGCTTAGAACCGGGGACAGGGAACTATGGCTACACCTTC.

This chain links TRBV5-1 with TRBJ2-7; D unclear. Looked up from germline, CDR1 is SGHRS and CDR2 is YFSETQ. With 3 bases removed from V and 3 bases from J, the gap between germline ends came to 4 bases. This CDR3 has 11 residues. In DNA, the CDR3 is TGCGCCAGCAGCTCCAACTACGAGCAGTACTTC. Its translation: CASSSNYEQYF.